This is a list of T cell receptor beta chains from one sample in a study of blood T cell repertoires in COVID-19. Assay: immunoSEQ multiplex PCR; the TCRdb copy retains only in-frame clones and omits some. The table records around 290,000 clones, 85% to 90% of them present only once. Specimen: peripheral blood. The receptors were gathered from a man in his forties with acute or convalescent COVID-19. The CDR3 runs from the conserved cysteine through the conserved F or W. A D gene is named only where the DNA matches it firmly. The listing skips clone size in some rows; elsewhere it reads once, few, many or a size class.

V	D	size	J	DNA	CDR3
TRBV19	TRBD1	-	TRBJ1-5	TGTGCCAGTAGGGGGTCCGGGACAGGGACCTATAGCAATCAGCCCCAGCATTTT	CASRGSGTGTYSNQPQHF
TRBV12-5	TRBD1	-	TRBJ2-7	TGTGCTAGTGGTAAGGGACAGGGGCGCGAGCAGTACTTC	CASGKGQGREQYF
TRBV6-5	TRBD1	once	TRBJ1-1	TGTGCCAGCACCGATACAGGGGGTTGGACTGAAGCTTTCTTT	CASTDTGGWTEAFF
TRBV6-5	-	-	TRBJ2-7	TGTGCCAGCAGAGGGGGGGTGGACCGCGAGCAGTACTTC	CASRGGVDREQYF
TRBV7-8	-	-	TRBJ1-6	TGTGCCAGCAGCTTAGAGGGCGGGGCAGGGTCACCCCTCCACTTT	CASSLEGGAGSPLHF
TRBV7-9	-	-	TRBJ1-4	TGTGCCAGCAGCTTCAGGGAACAGGAAAAACTGTTTTTT	CASSFREQEKLFF
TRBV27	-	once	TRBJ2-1	TGTGCCAGCAGTTTCCTTCACAATGAGCAGTTCTTC	CASSFLHNEQFF
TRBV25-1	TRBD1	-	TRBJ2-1	TGTGCCAGCAGTGATCGGACAGGACTCTCCTACAATGAGCAGTTCTTC	CASSDRTGLSYNEQFF
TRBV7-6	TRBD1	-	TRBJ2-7	TGTGCCAGCAGCCCCGGGACAGGGAGTTCCTACGAGCAGTACTTC	CASSPGTGSSYEQYF
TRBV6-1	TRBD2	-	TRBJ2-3	TGTGCCAGCAGTGACCTGACTAGCGGGGTAGCAGATACGCAGTATTTT	CASSDLTSGVADTQYF
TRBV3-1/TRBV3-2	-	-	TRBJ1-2	TGTGCCAGCAGCCTGCCAAGAGGGCATGGCTACACCTTC	CASSLPRGHGYTF
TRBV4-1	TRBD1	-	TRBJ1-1	TGCGCCAGCAGCGACAGGGTGTTGGACACTGAAGCTTTCTTT	CASSDRVLDTEAFF
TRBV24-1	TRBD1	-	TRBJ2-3	TGTGCCCCCCGGGACAGGGGATATGCAGATACGCAGTATTTT	CAPRDRGYADTQYF
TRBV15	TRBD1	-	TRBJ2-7	TGTGCCACCAGCCCCTCTAGGACAGGGGCTAACTACGAGCAGTACTTC	CATSPSRTGANYEQYF
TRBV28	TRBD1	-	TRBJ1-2	TGTGCCAGTCGGGACAGCGAGATCTATGGCTACACCTTC	CASRDSEIYGYTF
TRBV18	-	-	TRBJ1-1	TGTGCCAGCTCACCAGCGATCAACACTGAAGCTTTCTTT	CASSPAINTEAFF
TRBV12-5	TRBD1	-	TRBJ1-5	TGTGTTCTGGGGGACAGTTCTAGCAATCAGCCCCAGCATTTT	CVLGDSSSNQPQHF
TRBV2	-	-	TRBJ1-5	TGTGCCAGCAGTGGGAACGGGGATCAGCCCCAGCATTTT	CASSGNGDQPQHF
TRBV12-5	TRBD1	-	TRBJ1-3	TGTGCTAGTGGTTACCCGACAGGGTCCGGAAACACCATATATTTT	CASGYPTGSGNTIYF
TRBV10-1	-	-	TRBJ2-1	TGCGCCAGCAGTGGGTCCTTTTACAATGAGCAGTTCTTC	CASSGSFYNEQFF
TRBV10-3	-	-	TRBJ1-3	TGTGCCCTCAAGACAGGTGGTGGAAACACCATATATTTT	CALKTGGGNTIYF
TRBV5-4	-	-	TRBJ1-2	TGTGCCAGCAGCTTGACAGGAGTCTATGGCTACACCTTC	CASSLTGVYGYTF
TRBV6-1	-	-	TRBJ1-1	TGTGCCAGCAGTGACACAGCTTTCTACACTGAAGCTTTCTTT	CASSDTAFYTEAFF
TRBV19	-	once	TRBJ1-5	TGTGCCAGTAGTCTGACAGTCAATCAGCCCCAGCATTTT	CASSLTVNQPQHF
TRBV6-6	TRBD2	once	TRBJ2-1	TGTGCCAGCTTTAGCGGGGATGGTGAGCAGTTCTTC	CASFSGDGEQFF
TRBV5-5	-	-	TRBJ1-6	TGTGCCAGCAGCTACTGGGTGGACGGTGCGGGAAATTCACCCCTCCACTTT	CASSYWVDGAGNSPLHF
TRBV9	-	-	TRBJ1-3	TGTGCCAGCAGCCCCACGGGGGGGCCAAGCTCTGGAAACACCATATATTTT	CASSPTGGPSSGNTIYF
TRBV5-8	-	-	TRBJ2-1	TGTGCCAGCAGCTTCCCCCGGCAGGGCAGGTTCTTC	CASSFPRQGRFF
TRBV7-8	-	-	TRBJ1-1	TGTGCCAGCAGCTTCCCCCAGGGGTTGAACACTGAAGCTTTCTTT	CASSFPQGLNTEAFF
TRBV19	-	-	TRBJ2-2	TGTGCCAGTACGCCCTTGACAGTCCAGCCCGGGGAGCTGTTTTTT	CASTPLTVQPGELFF
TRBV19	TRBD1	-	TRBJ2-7	TGTGCCAGTAGTATAACCCCGGGACAGGGAACCTACGAGCAGTACTTC	CASSITPGQGTYEQYF
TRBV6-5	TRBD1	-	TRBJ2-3	TGTGCCAGCAGACTCGGACAGGGGGCAGATACGCAGTATTTT	CASRLGQGADTQYF
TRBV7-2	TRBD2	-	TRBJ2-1	TGTGCCAGCAGCATGGGACTACCGGAAGGTGAGCAGTTCTTC	CASSMGLPEGEQFF
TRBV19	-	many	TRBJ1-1	TGTGCCAGTAATGACAGGAACACTGAAGCTTTCTTT	CASNDRNTEAFF
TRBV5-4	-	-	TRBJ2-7	TGTGCCAGCAGCTTGGGGACAGACTACGAGCAGTACTTC	CASSLGTDYEQYF
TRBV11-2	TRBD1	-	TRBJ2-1	TGTGCCAGCAGCCGCCTGGGACAGGGGGCGCAGAATGAGCAGTTCTTC	CASSRLGQGAQNEQFF
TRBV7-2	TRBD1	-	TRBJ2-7	TGTGCCAGCAGCTTAGGGGGACAGCCAACCTACGAGCAGTACTTC	CASSLGGQPTYEQYF
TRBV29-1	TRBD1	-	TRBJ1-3	TGCAGCGTTTCCACTTCCGGGACAGGGTATGGAAACACCATATATTTT	CSVSTSGTGYGNTIYF
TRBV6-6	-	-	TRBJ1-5	TGTGCCAGCAGTTACCCGATACCAGGGGTACGTCAGCCCCAGCATTTT	CASSYPIPGVRQPQHF
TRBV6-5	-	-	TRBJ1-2	TGTGCCAGCAGGTTCGGGACTGAAGCTAACTATGGCTACACCTTC	CASRFGTEANYGYTF
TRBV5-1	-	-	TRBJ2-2	TGCGCCAGCAGCAGGGACTCCAACACCGGGGAGCTGTTTTTT	CASSRDSNTGELFF
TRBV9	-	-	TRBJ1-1	TGTGCCAGCAGCGTAGTTAGAGGGCCAACTGAAGCTTTCTTT	CASSVVRGPTEAFF
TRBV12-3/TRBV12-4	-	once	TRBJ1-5	TGTGCCAGCAGTTTCCTAAATCAGCCCCAGCATTTT	CASSFLNQPQHF